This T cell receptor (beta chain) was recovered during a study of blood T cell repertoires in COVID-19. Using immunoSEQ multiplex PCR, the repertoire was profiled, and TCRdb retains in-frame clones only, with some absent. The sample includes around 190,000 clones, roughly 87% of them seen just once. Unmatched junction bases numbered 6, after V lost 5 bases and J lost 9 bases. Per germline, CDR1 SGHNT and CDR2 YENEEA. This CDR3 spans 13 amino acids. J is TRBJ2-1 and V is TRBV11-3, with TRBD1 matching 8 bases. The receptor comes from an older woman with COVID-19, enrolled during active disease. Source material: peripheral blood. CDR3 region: CASSTIQGAEQFF. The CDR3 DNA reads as TGTGCCAGCAGCACGATTCAGGGGGCTGAGCAGTTCTTC.